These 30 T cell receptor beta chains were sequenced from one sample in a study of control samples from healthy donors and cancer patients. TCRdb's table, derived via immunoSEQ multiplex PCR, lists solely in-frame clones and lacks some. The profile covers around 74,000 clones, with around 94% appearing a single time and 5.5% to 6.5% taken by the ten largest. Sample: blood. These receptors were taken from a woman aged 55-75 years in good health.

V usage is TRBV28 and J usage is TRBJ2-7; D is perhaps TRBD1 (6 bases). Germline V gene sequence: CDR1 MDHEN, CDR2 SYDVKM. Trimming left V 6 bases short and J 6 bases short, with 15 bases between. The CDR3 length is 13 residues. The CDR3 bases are TGTGCCAGCAGCCTTACAGGGAGAGGCGAGCAGTACTTC. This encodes CASSLTGRGEQYF.

The CDR3 nucleotides read TGTGCCACCAGCAGAGATCTTGGGAGGGAAAAACTGTTTTTT. Encoded protein: CATSRDLGREKLFF. This chain joins TRBV15 and TRBJ1-4; D is unclear. Germline assignment: CDR1 LNHNV and CDR2 YYDKDF (reference sequence). The CDR3 is made up of 14 amino acids. The V end was cut by 0 bases, the J end by 8 bases, with 10 bases between.

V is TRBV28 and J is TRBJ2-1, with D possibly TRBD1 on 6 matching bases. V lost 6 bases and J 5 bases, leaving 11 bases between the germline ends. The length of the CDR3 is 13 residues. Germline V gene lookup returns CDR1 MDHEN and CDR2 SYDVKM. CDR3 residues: CASRGSGDNEQFF. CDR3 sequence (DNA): TGTGCCAGCAGAGGGTCAGGGGACAATGAGCAGTTCTTC.

CDR3 sequence: CASGRTNEQFF. As DNA, the CDR3 is TGTGCCAGCGGACGGACCAATGAGCAGTTCTTC. The chain joins TRBV12-3 or TRBV12-4 to TRBJ2-1; no firm D call. V dropped 8 bases and J dropped 6 bases, with 8 bases sitting between them. The CDR3 has 11 residues.

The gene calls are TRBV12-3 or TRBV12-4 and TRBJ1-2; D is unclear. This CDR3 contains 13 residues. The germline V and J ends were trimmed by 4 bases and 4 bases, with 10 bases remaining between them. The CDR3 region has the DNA TGTGCCAGCAGTTCGTCGAGCGGCTATGGCTACACCTTC. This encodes CASSSSSGYGYTF.

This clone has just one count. The CDR3 coding sequence is TGTGCCAGCAGTTCGGGGGCAGGGACCTACGAGCAGTACTTC. It translates to CASSSGAGTYEQYF. This chain joins TRBV28 and TRBJ2-7; possibly TRBD1 or TRBD2 for D (6 bases each). Between the trimmed V and J ends, which lost 4 bases and 2 bases, there was a span of 12 bases. CDR3 length: 14 residues. CDR1 is MDHEN, CDR2 SYDVKM, per germline. Based on the CDR3 plus reference TRBV28 and TRBJ2-7, the full variable domain is DVKVTQSSRYLVKRTGEKVFLECVQDMDHENMFWYRQDPGLGLRLIYFSYDVKMKEKGDIPEGYSVSREKKERFSLILESASTNQTSMYLCASSSGAGTYEQYFGPGTRLTVT.

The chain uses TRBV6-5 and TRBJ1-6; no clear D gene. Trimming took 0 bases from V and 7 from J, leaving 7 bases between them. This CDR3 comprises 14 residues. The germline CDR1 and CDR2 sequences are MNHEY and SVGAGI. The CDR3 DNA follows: TGTGCCAGCAGTTACTCGCCGGGAAATTCACCCCTCCACTTT. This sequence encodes CASSYSPGNSPLHF.

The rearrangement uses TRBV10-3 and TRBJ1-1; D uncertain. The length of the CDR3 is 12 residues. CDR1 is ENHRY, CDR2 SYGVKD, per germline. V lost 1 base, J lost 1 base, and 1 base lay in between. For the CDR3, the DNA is TGTGCCATCAGTGAGTGGAACACTGAAGCTTTCTTT. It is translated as CAISEWNTEAFF.

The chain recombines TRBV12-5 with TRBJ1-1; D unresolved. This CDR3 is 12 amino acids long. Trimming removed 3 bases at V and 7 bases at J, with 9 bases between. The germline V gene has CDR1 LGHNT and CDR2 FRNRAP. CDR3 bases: TGTGCTAGTGGTTTCGACACTCGTGAAGCTTTCTTT. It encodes CASGFDTREAFF.

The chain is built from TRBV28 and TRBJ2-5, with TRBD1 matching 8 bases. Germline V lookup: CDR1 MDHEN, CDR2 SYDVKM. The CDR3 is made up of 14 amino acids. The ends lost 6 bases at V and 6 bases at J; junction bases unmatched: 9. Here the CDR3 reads CASRGGQARKTQYF. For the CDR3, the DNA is TGTGCCAGCAGGGGGGGACAGGCTAGGAAGACCCAGTACTTC. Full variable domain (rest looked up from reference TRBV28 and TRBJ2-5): DVKVTQSSRYLVKRTGEKVFLECVQDMDHENMFWYRQDPGLGLRLIYFSYDVKMKEKGDIPEGYSVSREKKERFSLILESASTNQTSMYLCASRGGQARKTQYFGPGTRLLVL.

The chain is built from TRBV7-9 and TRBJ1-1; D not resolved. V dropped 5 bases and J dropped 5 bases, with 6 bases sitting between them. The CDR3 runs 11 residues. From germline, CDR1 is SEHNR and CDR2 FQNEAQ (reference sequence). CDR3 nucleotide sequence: TGTGCCAGCAGCCCTTATACTGAAGCTTTCTTT. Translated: CASSPYTEAFF.

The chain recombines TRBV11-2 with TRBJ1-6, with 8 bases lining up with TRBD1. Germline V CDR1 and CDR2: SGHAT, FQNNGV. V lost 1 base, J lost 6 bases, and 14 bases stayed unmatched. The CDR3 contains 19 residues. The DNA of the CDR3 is TGTGCCAGCAGCTTAGTAAGGGATCGGACAGGGTTGGCTAATTCACCCCTCCACTTT. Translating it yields CASSLVRDRTGLANSPLHF. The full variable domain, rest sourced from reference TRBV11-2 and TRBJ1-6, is EAGVAQSPRYKIIEKRQSVAFWCNPISGHATLYWYQQILGQGPKLLIQFQNNGVVDDSQLPKDRFSAERLKGVDSTLKIQPAKLEDSAVYLCASSLVRDRTGLANSPLHFGNGTRLTVT.

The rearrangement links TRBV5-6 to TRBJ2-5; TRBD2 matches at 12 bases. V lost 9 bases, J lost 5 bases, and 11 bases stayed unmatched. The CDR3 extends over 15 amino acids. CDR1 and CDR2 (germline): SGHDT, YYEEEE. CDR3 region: CANNRLAGGKETQYF. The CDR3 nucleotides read TGTGCCAACAACCGTCTAGCGGGAGGGAAGGAGACCCAGTACTTC.

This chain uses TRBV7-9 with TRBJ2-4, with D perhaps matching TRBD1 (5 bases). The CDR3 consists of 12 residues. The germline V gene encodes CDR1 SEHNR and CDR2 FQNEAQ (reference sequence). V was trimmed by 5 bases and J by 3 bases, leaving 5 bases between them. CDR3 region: CASSRGKNIQYF. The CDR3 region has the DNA TGTGCCAGCAGCAGGGGCAAAAACATTCAGTACTTC.

The CDR3 sequence: CASSLIGGETQYF. CDR3 nucleotide sequence: TGTGCCAGCAGCTTAATCGGGGGGGAGACCCAGTACTTC. V is TRBV11-3 and J is TRBJ2-5, with TRBD2 identical over 7 bases. Trimming at V came to 2 bases and at J to 5 bases, leaving 2 bases not matched to a gene. Germline CDR1 and CDR2: SGHNT and YENEEA. The CDR3 length is 13 residues. The full variable domain, completed using reference TRBV11-3 and TRBJ2-5, is EAGVVQSPRYKIIEKKQPVAFWCNPISGHNTLYWYLQNLGQGPELLIRYENEEAVDDSQLPKDRFSAERLKGVDSTLKIQPAELGDSAVYLCASSLIGGETQYFGPGTRLLVL.

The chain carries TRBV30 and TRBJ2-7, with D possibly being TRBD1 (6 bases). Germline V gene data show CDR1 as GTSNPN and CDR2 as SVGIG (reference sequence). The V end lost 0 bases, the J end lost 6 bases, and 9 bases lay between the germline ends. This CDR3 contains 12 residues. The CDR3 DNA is TGTGCCTGGAGTGTTACAGGGAGCGAGCAGTACTTC. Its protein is CAWSVTGSEQYF.

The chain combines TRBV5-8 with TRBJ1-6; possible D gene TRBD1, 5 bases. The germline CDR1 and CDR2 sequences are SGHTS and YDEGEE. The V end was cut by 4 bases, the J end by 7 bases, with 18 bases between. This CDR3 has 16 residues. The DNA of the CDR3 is TGTGCCAGCAGCCCCATTGGTGGGGGGGGGAATTCACCCCTCCACTTT. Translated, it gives CASSPIGGGGNSPLHF.

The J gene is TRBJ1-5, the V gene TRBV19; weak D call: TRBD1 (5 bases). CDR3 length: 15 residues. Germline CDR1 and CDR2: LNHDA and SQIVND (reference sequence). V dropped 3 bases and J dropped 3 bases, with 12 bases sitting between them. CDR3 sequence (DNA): TGTGCCAGTAGTATCCATCAGGGCCCCAATCAGCCCCAGCATTTT. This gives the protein CASSIHQGPNQPQHF.

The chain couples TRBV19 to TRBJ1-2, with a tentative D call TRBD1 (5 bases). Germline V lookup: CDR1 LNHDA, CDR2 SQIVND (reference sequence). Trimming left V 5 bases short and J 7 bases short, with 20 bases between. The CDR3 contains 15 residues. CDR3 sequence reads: CASSPGDARRGGYTF. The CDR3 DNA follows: TGTGCCAGTAGTCCGGGGGACGCAAGACGGGGTGGCTACACCTTC.

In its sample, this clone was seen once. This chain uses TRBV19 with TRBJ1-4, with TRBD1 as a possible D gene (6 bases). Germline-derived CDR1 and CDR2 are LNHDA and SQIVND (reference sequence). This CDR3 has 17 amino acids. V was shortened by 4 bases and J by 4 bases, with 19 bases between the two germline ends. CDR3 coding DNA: TGTGCCAGTAGTAGAAGCCCCGGGGGGGCTGGTAATGAAAAACTGTTTTTT. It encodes CASSRSPGGAGNEKLFF.

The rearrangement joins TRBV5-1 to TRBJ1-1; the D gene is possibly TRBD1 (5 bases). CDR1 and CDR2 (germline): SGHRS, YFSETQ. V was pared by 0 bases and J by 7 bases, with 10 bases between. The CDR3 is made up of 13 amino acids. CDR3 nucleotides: TGCGCCAGCAGCTTGGGAGGTGGGGGTGAAGCTTTCTTT. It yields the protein CASSLGGGGEAFF.

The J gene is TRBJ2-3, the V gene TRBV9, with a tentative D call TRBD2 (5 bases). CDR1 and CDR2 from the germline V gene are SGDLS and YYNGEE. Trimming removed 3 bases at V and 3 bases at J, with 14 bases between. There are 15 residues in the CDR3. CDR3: CASSAGWRGTDTQYF. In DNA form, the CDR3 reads TGTGCCAGCAGCGCGGGGTGGCGAGGGACAGATACGCAGTATTTT.

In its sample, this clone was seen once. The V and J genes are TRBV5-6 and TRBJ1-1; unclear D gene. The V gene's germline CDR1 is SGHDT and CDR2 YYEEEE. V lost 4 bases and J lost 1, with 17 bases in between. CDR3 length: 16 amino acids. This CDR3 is CASSLGPIVKNTEAFF. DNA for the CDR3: TGTGCCAGCAGCCTAGGACCGATAGTTAAGAACACTGAAGCTTTCTTT.

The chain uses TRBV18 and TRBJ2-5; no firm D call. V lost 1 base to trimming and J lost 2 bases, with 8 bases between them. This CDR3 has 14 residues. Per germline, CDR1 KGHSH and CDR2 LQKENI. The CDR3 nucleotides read TGTGCCAGCTCACCACGGCGTAATCAAGAGACCCAGTACTTC. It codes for CASSPRRNQETQYF.

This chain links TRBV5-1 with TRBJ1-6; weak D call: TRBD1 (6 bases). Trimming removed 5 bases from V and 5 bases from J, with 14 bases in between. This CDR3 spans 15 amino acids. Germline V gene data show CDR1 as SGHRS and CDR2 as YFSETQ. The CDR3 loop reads CASSNRVVDNSPLHF. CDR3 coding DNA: TGCGCCAGCAGTAACAGGGTCGTGGATAATTCACCCCTCCACTTT.

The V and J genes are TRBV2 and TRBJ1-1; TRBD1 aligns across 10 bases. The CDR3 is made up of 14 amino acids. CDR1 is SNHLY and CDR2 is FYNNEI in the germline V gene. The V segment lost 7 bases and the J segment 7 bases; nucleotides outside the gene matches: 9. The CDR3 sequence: CASILDRGGNEAFF. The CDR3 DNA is TGTGCCAGCATTCTGGACAGGGGGGGCAATGAAGCTTTCTTT.

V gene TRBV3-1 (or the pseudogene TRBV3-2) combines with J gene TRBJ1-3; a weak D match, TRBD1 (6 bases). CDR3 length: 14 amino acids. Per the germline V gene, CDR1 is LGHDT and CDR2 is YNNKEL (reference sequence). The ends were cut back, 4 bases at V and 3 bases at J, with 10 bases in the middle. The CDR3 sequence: CASSPSDSGNTIYF. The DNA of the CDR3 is TGTGCCAGCAGCCCCTCGGACAGTGGAAACACCATATATTTT.

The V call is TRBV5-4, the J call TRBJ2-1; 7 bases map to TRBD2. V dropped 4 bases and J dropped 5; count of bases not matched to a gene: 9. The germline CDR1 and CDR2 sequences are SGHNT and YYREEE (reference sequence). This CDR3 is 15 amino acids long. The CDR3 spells CASSEGGREDNEQFF. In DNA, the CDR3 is TGTGCCAGCAGCGAGGGCGGGAGAGAAGACAATGAGCAGTTCTTC. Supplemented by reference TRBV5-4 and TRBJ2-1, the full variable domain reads ETGVTQSPTHLIKTRGQQVTLRCSSQSGHNTVSWYQQALGQGPQFIFQYYREEENGRGNFPPRFSGLQFPNYSSELNVNALELDDSALYLCASSEGGREDNEQFFGPGTRLTVL.

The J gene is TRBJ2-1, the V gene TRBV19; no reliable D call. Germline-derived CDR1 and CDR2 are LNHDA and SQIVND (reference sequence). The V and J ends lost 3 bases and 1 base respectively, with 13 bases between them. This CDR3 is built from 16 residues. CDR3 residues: CASSIMAGASYNEQFF. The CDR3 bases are TGTGCCAGTAGTATTATGGCAGGAGCATCCTACAATGAGCAGTTCTTC.

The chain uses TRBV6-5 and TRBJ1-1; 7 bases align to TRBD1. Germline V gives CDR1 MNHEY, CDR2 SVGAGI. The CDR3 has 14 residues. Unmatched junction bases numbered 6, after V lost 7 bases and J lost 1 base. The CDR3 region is CASTSGTENTEAFF. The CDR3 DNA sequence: TGTGCCAGCACCTCCGGGACAGAGAACACTGAAGCTTTCTTT.